The present TCR beta chain was sequenced within a study of cytomegalovirus exposure and HLA in healthy donors. General study points: Analysis performed later found roughly 18,000 TCR beta sequences associated with HLA alleles at 0.05 false discovery rate.

In the case of this clone: Its cognate antigen is unknown.

This CDR3 comprises 15 residues. Trimming removed 8 bases from V and 6 bases from J; junction bases left unmatched: 15. Germline values: CDR1 MDHEN, CDR2 SYDVKM. The PCR used 60 Vbeta and 13 Jbeta primers. This table comes from immunoSEQ multiplex PCR, and its TCRdb copy is limited to in-frame clones, with some not included. The repertoire consists of approximately 130,000 clones, with about 75% occurring once and the leading ten covering about 2.8%. What was sequenced was PBMCs. The receptor was derived from a woman between 40 and 55 years old in good health and CMV-seropositive. The chain couples TRBV28 to TRBJ1-2; 7 bases line up with TRBD1. The CDR3 loop is CASFTGPGGWDGYTF. CDR3 DNA: TGTGCCAGCTTCACGGGGCCAGGGGGTTGGGATGGCTACACCTTC.